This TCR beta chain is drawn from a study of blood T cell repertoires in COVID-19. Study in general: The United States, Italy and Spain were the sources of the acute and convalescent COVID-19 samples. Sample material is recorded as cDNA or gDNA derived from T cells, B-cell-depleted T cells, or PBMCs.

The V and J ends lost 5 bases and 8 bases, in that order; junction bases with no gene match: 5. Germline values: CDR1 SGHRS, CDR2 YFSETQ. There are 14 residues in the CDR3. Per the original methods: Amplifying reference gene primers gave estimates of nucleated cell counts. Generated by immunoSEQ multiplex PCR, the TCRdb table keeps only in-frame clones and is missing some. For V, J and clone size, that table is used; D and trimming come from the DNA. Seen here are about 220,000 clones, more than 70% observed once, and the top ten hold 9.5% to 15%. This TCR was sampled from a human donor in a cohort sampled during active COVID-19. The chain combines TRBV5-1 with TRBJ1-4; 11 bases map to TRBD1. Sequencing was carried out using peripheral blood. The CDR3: CASRPGQGEEKLFF. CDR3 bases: TGCGCCAGCAGGCCGGGACAGGGGGAGGAAAAACTGTTTTTT.